Listed here are 7 T cell receptor beta chains from one sample, sequenced in a study of blood T cell repertoires in COVID-19. TCRdb keeps only in-frame clones here, not all; method: immunoSEQ multiplex PCR. Among a few hundred thousand clones listed, approximately 88% were seen once. Input material: peripheral blood. Receptor source: a woman aged 45-60 years with COVID-19, enrolled during active disease.

The J gene is TRBJ2-1, the V gene TRBV2; TRBD1 matches 8 bases. This CDR3 spans 13 amino acids. Germline values: CDR1 SNHLY, CDR2 FYNNEI. V was clipped by 7 bases and J by 4 bases; unmatched bases: 3. The CDR3 DNA follows: TGTGCCAGCACACGGGACAGGTACAATGAGCAGTTCTTC. Protein: CASTRDRYNEQFF.

The rearrangement links TRBV9 to TRBJ1-3, with no clear D. Germline V gene data show CDR1 as SGDLS and CDR2 as YYNGEE. The CDR3 loop spans 15 amino acids. Between the trimmed V and J ends, which lost 0 bases and 0 bases, there was a span of 7 bases. The CDR3 DNA reads as TGTGCCAGCAGCGTAGCGGGTTTCTCTGGAAACACCATATATTTT. It codes for CASSVAGFSGNTIYF.

The chain links TRBV6-5 to TRBJ1-4, with a tentative D call TRBD1 (6 bases). V was cut by 5 bases and J by 6 bases, with 16 bases left in between. Looked up from germline, CDR1 is MNHEY and CDR2 is SVGAGI. The CDR3 is 15 amino acids. This CDR3 is CASSRGGAGDEKLFF. The DNA of the CDR3 is TGTGCCAGCAGTAGAGGGGGGGCTGGGGATGAAAAACTGTTTTTT.

The V gene is TRBV29-1, the J gene TRBJ1-1; a weak D match, TRBD1 (6 bases). The CDR3 sequence is 13 residues long. The V and J ends lost 6 bases and 4 bases respectively, with 15 bases between them. Per germline, CDR1 SQVTM and CDR2 ANQGSEA. The CDR3 reads CSVTGWGVTEAFF. Here the CDR3 DNA reads TGCAGCGTCACAGGGTGGGGAGTCACTGAAGCTTTCTTT. The whole variable domain, remainder taken from reference TRBV29-1 and TRBJ1-1, is SAVISQKPSRDICQRGTSLTIQCQVDSQVTMMFWYRQQPGQSLTLIATANQGSEATYESGFVIDKFPISRPNLTFSTLTVSNMSPEDSSIYLCSVTGWGVTEAFFGQGTRLTVV.

CDR3 coding DNA: TGCAGCGCCCATGGGACAGGGGGCATCACAGATACGCAGTATTTT. Protein product: CSAHGTGGITDTQYF. The chain has TRBV29-1 and TRBJ2-3; TRBD1 matches 12 bases. This CDR3 region has 15 residues. Per the germline V gene, CDR1 is SQVTM and CDR2 is ANQGSEA. Germline trimming cut 7 bases from V and 2 bases from J; bases unmatched to any gene: 7.

This chain uses TRBV9 with TRBJ2-1, with D maybe TRBD2 (6 bases). This CDR3 is built from 15 residues. The germline V gene encodes CDR1 SGDLS and CDR2 YYNGEE. The V end lost 0 bases, the J end lost 5 bases, and 12 bases lay between the germline ends. In DNA, the CDR3 is TGTGCCAGCAGCGTAGGTGGCGGGGTGGACAATGAGCAGTTCTTC. This translates into CASSVGGGVDNEQFF.

This chain links TRBV5-1 with TRBJ1-3; D is undetermined. Germline V gene data show CDR1 as SGHRS and CDR2 as YFSETQ. This CDR3 comprises 15 residues. V was trimmed by 0 bases and J by 1 base, leaving 8 bases between them. The CDR3 region has the DNA TGCGCCAGCAGCTTGGCCGGGGAGTCTGGAAACACCATATATTTT. Translating gives CASSLAGESGNTIYF.